These T cell receptor beta chains were read from a single sample in a study of technical replicates of blood from several donors. The assay was immunoSEQ multiplex PCR, and TCRdb's table has in-frame clones only and misses some. This table holds over 50,000 clones, approximately 92% found once. Sequenced input: PBMCs. These TCRs come from a human donor in good health. Some clones in this sample may be carry-over from other donors' samples. Both conserved end residues are part of each CDR3. D genes are given only for firm matches. Only part of the rows carry a size: once, few, many, or a class if the clone is expanded.

j_call clone_size v_call d_call cdr3_aa cdr3_nt
TRBJ1-5 NA TRBV7-2 NA CASSLGGGSNQPQHF TGTGCCAGCAGCTTAGGGGGGGGTAGCAATCAGCCCCAGCATTTT
TRBJ1-1 NA TRBV7-3 TRBD1 CASILQGADTEAFF TGTGCCAGCATCCTACAGGGGGCAGACACTGAAGCTTTCTTT
TRBJ2-7 NA TRBV18 NA CASSPSEGGRIYEQYF TGTGCCAGCTCACCAAGTGAGGGTGGCAGGATTTACGAGCAGTACTTC
TRBJ2-7 NA TRBV7-9 TRBD1 CASSLGTGVSYEQYF TGTGCCAGCAGCTTAGGGACAGGGGTTTCCTACGAGCAGTACTTC
TRBJ2-5 NA TRBV5-1 TRBD2 CASSISSGGTETQYF TGCGCCAGCAGCATTTCTAGCGGGGGTACAGAGACCCAGTACTTC
TRBJ2-7 NA TRBV27 NA CASSPRQVLSYEQYF TGTGCCAGCAGTCCCCGACAGGTCCTCTCCTACGAGCAGTACTTC
TRBJ2-2 NA TRBV11-2 NA CASSPSNGGGELFF TGTGCCAGCAGCCCGAGTAATGGCGGGGGGGAGCTGTTTTTT
TRBJ2-3 NA TRBV4-3 NA CASSDGTLGVTQYF TGCGCCAGCAGTGACGGGACTTTAGGGGTTACGCAGTATTTT
TRBJ1-2 NA TRBV10-3 TRBD1 CASIDRGQGYTF TGTGCCAGTATTGACAGGGGGCAAGGCTACACCTTC
TRBJ1-5 NA TRBV6-5 NA CASSYLQGPPQHF TGTGCCAGCAGTTACTTACAGGGTCCCCCCCAGCATTTT
TRBJ2-3 NA TRBV21-1 NA CASIASGRTSTDTQYF TGTGCCAGCATAGCTAGCGGGAGGACTAGCACAGATACGCAGTATTTT
TRBJ2-5 once TRBV7-3 TRBD1 CASSKTGGVGETQYF TGTGCCAGCAGCAAAACAGGGGGCGTTGGGGAGACCCAGTACTTC
TRBJ2-2 NA TRBV15 NA CATSRDPSWDTGAGELFF TGTGCCACCAGCAGAGACCCCAGTTGGGATACCGGGGCCGGGGAGCTGTTTTTT
TRBJ2-5 NA TRBV18 TRBD1 CASSRNRGQETQYF TGTGCCAGCTCACGCAACAGGGGACAAGAGACCCAGTACTTC
TRBJ2-1 NA TRBV27 TRBD2 CASSPRGQRGHNEQFF TGTGCCAGCAGTCCCCGAGGCCAGCGGGGGCACAATGAGCAGTTCTTC
TRBJ2-7 NA TRBV27 NA CASSFGSPAGEQYF TGTGCCAGCAGTTTTGGGTCACCCGCGGGCGAGCAGTACTTC
TRBJ2-3 NA TRBV5-6 TRBD2 CASSLVVAGPVADTQYF TGTGCCAGCAGCTTGGTGGTAGCGGGACCCGTCGCAGATACGCAGTATTTT
TRBJ1-1 NA TRBV21-1 NA CASRTGGLTEAFF TGTGCCAGCAGGACAGGGGGGCTCACTGAAGCTTTCTTT
TRBJ2-1 NA TRBV2 NA CASSGLHNEQFF TGTGCCAGCAGTGGGCTCCACAATGAGCAGTTCTTC
TRBJ2-3 NA TRBV6-5 TRBD1 CASRDRGRDTQYF TGTGCCAGCAGGGACAGGGGCAGAGATACGCAGTATTTT
TRBJ1-1 once TRBV4-3 TRBD1 CASSHRTGGTEAFF TGCGCCAGCAGCCATAGGACAGGGGGGACTGAAGCTTTCTTT
TRBJ2-2 few TRBV9 NA CASSVTGRTGELFF TGTGCCAGCAGCGTAACAGGAAGAACCGGGGAGCTGTTTTTT
TRBJ2-1 NA TRBV29-1 NA CSGHTSYNEQFF TGCAGCGGACATACCTCCTACAATGAGCAGTTCTTC
TRBJ1-1 NA TRBV7-2 NA CASSWNRNTEAFF TGTGCCAGCAGCTGGAACAGGAACACTGAAGCTTTCTTT
TRBJ2-5 NA TRBV30 TRBD2 CAYQRGLARQETQYF TGTGCCTACCAGAGAGGACTAGCGCGCCAAGAGACCCAGTACTTC
TRBJ2-2 NA TRBV7-2 TRBD2 CASSRALAGLSGELFF TGTGCCAGCAGCCGAGCCCTAGCGGGGCTTTCCGGGGAGCTGTTTTTT
TRBJ1-1 NA TRBV5-1 NA CASSEGMNTEAFF TGCGCCAGCAGCGAGGGCATGAACACTGAAGCTTTCTTT
TRBJ1-3 NA TRBV25-1 TRBD1 CASSKFGTENTIYF TGTGCCAGCAGCAAATTCGGGACAGAAAACACCATATATTTT
TRBJ1-2 NA TRBV5-5 TRBD1 CASSIFGQGAGYGYTF TGTGCCAGCAGCATCTTTGGACAGGGGGCCGGTTATGGCTACACCTTC
TRBJ2-1 NA TRBV5-1 TRBD1 CASSLVTGGRNEQFF TGCGCCAGCAGCTTGGTGACAGGGGGTCGGAATGAGCAGTTCTTC
TRBJ2-7 NA TRBV6-6 NA CASSYSPGVGQYF TGTGCCAGCAGTTACTCCCCAGGGGTGGGGCAGTACTTC
TRBJ2-7 NA TRBV25-1 TRBD1 CASSEGTGRWVEQYF TGTGCCAGCAGTGAAGGGACAGGGCGGTGGGTCGAGCAGTACTTC
TRBJ1-5 NA TRBV25-1 TRBD1 CASSEGQGHQPQHF TGTGCCAGCAGTGAAGGACAGGGGCATCAGCCCCAGCATTTT
TRBJ2-7 NA TRBV7-9 NA CASSTGSYEQYF TGTGCCAGCAGCACCGGCTCCTACGAGCAGTACTTC
TRBJ1-1 NA TRBV6-5 NA CASSYEGNTEAFF TGTGCCAGCAGTTACGAGGGGAACACTGAAGCTTTCTTT
TRBJ2-1 NA TRBV19 NA CASKRRGVNEQFF TGTGCCAGTAAACGCAGGGGTGTTAATGAGCAGTTCTTC
TRBJ1-2 NA TRBV7-8 TRBD1 CASSEGQGGGYTF TGTGCCAGCAGCGAAGGACAGGGGGGAGGCTACACCTTC
TRBJ1-6 once TRBV27 NA CASSRSGGGGRSYNSPLHF TGTGCCAGCAGCCGATCAGGAGGGGGGGGAAGGTCCTATAATTCACCCCTCCACTTT
TRBJ1-5 NA TRBV19 NA CASSTGLSPNQPQHF TGTGCCAGTAGTACAGGACTCTCCCCCAATCAGCCCCAGCATTTT
TRBJ2-7 NA TRBV13 NA CASSLVSDSRYEQYF TGTGCCAGCAGCTTAGTTTCGGACAGTCGGTACGAGCAGTACTTC
TRBJ2-1 NA TRBV5-4 TRBD2 CASRTSANEQFF TGTGCCAGCAGGACTAGCGCGAATGAGCAGTTCTTC
TRBJ1-2 NA TRBV10-3 TRBD1 CAITGTGWDGYTF TGTGCCATCACTGGGACAGGGTGGGACGGCTACACCTTC
TRBJ2-7 once TRBV6-1 TRBD2 CAAGVLTYEQYF TGTGCCGCGGGGGTGTTAACCTACGAGCAGTACTTC
TRBJ1-1 NA TRBV25-1 TRBD1 CASGLDRGGGTEAFF TGTGCCAGCGGATTGGACAGGGGAGGAGGCACTGAAGCTTTCTTT
TRBJ1-2 NA TRBV9 TRBD1 CASSGNRGRDGYTF TGTGCCAGCAGCGGAAACAGGGGGAGGGATGGCTACACCTTC
TRBJ2-5 many TRBV4-2 TRBD2 CASSQGTSGGWTQYF TGTGCCAGCAGCCAAGGGACTAGCGGGGGTTGGACCCAGTACTTC
TRBJ1-2 once TRBV15 NA CATSRDLGASFYGYTF TGTGCCACCAGCAGAGATTTGGGGGCGTCCTTCTATGGCTACACCTTC
TRBJ2-7 NA TRBV5-1 NA CASSFSGGGSSSYEQYF TGCGCCAGCAGCTTCTCGGGTGGGGGGTCCAGCTCCTACGAGCAGTACTTC
TRBJ1-5 NA TRBV19 NA CASSDSLSQHF TGTGCCAGTAGCGACTCGCTCTCCCAGCATTTT
TRBJ2-5 NA TRBV6-4 TRBD2 CASGVAGGPQETQYF TGTGCCAGTGGAGTAGCGGGAGGGCCCCAAGAGACCCAGTACTTC
TRBJ2-3 NA TRBV6-5 NA CASREWQSNTDTQYF TGTGCCAGCAGAGAATGGCAGTCCAATACAGATACGCAGTATTTT